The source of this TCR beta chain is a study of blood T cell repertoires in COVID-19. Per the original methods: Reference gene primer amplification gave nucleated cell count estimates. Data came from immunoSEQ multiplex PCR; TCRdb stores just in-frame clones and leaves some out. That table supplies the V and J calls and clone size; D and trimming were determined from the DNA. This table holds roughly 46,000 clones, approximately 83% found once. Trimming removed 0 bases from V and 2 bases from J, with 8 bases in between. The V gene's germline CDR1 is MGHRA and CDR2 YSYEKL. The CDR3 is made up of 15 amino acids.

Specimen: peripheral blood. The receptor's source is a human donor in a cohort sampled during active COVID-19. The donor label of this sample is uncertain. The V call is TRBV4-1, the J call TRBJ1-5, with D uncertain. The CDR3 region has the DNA TGCGCCAGCAGCCAAGACCCAGTGGGCAATCAGCCCCAGCATTTT. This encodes CASSQDPVGNQPQHF.